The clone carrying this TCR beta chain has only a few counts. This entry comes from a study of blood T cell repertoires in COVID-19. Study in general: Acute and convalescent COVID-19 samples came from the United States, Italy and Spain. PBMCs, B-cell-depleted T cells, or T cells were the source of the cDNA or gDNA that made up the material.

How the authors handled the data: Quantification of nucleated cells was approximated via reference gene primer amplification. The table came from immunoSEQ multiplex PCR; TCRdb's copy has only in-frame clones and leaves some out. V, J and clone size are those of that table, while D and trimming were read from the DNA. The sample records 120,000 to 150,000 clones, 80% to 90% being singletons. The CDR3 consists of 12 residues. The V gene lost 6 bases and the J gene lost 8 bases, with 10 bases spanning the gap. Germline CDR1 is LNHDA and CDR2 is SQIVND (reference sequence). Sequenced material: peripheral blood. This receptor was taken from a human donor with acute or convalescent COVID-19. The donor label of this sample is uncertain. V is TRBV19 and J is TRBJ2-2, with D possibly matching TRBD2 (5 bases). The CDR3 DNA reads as TGTGCCAGTAGCATCGGGGTTGGGGAGCTGTTTTTT. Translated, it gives CASSIGVGELFF.